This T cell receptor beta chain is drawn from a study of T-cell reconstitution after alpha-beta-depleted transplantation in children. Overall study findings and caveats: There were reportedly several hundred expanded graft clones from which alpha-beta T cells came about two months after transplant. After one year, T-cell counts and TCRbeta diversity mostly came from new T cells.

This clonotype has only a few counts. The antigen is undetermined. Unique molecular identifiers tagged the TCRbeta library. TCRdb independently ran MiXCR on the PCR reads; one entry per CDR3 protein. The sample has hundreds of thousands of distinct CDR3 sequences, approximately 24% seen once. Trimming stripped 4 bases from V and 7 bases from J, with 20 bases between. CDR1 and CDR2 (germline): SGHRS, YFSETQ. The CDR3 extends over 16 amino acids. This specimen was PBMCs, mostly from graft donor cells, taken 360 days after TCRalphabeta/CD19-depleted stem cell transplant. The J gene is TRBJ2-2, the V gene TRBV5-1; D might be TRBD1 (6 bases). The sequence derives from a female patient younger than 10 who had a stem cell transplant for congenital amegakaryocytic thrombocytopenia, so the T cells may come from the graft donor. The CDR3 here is CASSGRTAGPLGELFF. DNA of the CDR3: TGCGCCAGCAGCGGAAGGACAGCCGGGCCCCTCGGGGAGCTGTTTTTT.